The next 7 T cell receptor beta chains were all read from a single sample in a study of control samples from healthy donors and cancer patients. Method: immunoSEQ multiplex PCR; TCRdb's copy keeps in-frame clones and lacks some. The data hold 80,000 or so clones, with 94% observed a single time. The sequencing input was blood. Every receptor here comes from a woman aged 40 to 50 in good health.

J is TRBJ1-3 and V is TRBV29-1; D unresolved. Trimming left V 4 bases short and J 0 bases short, with 7 bases between. CDR1 and CDR2 from the germline V gene are SQVTM and ANQGSEA. The CDR3 is 13 amino acids. The DNA of the CDR3 is TGCAGCGTTGGAAGAGGCTCTGGAAACACCATATATTTT. It is translated as CSVGRGSGNTIYF.

This chain uses TRBV18 with TRBJ1-5; 8 positions match TRBD1. The V gene's germline CDR1 is KGHSH and CDR2 LQKENI. This CDR3 is built from 15 residues. J gave up 7 bases and V 6 bases, and 11 bases lay outside the gene matches. DNA for the CDR3: TGTGCCAGCTCTCGCCTTCAGGGGGCCGAGCAGCCCCAGCATTTT. Protein sequence: CASSRLQGAEQPQHF. The full variable domain, rest sourced from reference TRBV18 and TRBJ1-5, is NAGVMQNPRHLVRRRGQEARLRCSPMKGHSHVYWYRQLPEEGLKFMVYLQKENIIDESGMPKERFSAEFPKEGPSILRIQQVVRGDSAAYFCASSRLQGAEQPQHFGDGTRLSIL.

V is TRBV6-5 and J is TRBJ1-1; tentatively, D is TRBD1 (5 bases). This CDR3 is 13 amino acids long. With 6 bases removed from V and 4 bases from J, the gap between germline ends came to 12 bases. CDR1 is MNHEY, CDR2 SVGAGI, per germline. CDR3 sequence: CASRLTGGTEAFF. CDR3 nucleotides: TGTGCCAGCAGACTTACTGGGGGCACTGAAGCTTTCTTT.

This clone is a singleton in its sample. The chain is built from TRBV5-3 and TRBJ1-5; no clear D. TRBV5-3 is assigned to the ORF class and has an uncertain function. This CDR3 is 13 amino acids long. CDR3 loop: CASISTSNQPQHF. As DNA, the CDR3 is TGTGCATCGATTTCCACCAGCAATCAGCCCCAGCATTTT.

This chain uses TRBV13 with TRBJ1-3; a weak D match, TRBD1 (5 bases). V shed 3 bases and J shed 1 base, with 7 bases lying between them. Germline lookup yields CDR1 PRHDT and CDR2 FYEKMQ (reference sequence). The CDR3 runs to 14 residues. The CDR3 bases are TGTGCCAGCAGCTTTCAGGGTTCTGGAAACACCATATATTTT. It yields the protein CASSFQGSGNTIYF.

Concerning this clone itself: Sequence at one end of the junction differs from germline and may be a read error. V and J are TRBV18 and TRBJ2-7; TRBD2 matches at 12 bases. Germline lookup yields CDR1 KGHSH and CDR2 LQKENI. The CDR3 is made up of 15 amino acids. As DNA, the CDR3 is TGTGCCAGCTCACAAAATGGACTAGCGGGGTACGAGCAGCACTTC. Its protein product is CASSQNGLAGYEQHF.

J is TRBJ1-4 and V is TRBV19; D may be TRBD1 (6 bases). The CDR3 loop spans 14 amino acids. With 6 bases removed from V and 7 bases from J, the gap between germline ends came to 15 bases. In germline, CDR1 is LNHDA, CDR2 SQIVND (reference sequence). CDR3 nucleotide sequence: TGTGCCAGTAGCCGGGGGGGACAACCTGAAAAACTGTTTTTT. Its protein product is CASSRGGQPEKLFF.